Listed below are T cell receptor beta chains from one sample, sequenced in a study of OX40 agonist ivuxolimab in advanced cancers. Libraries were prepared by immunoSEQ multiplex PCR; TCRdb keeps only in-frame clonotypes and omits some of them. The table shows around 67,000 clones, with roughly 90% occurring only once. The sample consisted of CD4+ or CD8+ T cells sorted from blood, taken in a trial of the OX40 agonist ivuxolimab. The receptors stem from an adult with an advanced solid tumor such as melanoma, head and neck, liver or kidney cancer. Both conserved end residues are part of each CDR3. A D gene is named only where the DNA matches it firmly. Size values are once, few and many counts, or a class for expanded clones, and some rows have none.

CDR3 protein: CAISTGEGDTQYF
CDR3 DNA: TGTGCCATCAGTACGGGGGAGGGAGATACGCAGTATTTT
D gene: TRBD2
V gene: TRBV10-3
clone size: .
J gene: TRBJ2-3

CDR3 protein: CASSIIGDYGYTF
CDR3 DNA: TGTGCCAGTAGTATCATCGGGGACTATGGCTACACCTTC
D gene: .
V gene: TRBV19
clone size: .
J gene: TRBJ1-2

CDR3 protein: CASSPGGSSSYEQYF
CDR3 DNA: TGTGCCAGTTCGCCGGGGGGCTCCAGCTCCTACGAGCAGTACTTC
D gene: .
V gene: TRBV19
clone size: .
J gene: TRBJ2-7

CDR3 protein: CASREQANTEAFF
CDR3 DNA: TGCGCCAGCAGGGAACAGGCGAACACTGAAGCTTTCTTT
D gene: .
V gene: TRBV5-1
clone size: .
J gene: TRBJ1-1

CDR3 protein: CASSARDFKYNEQFF
CDR3 DNA: TGTGCCAGCAGCGCCCGGGACTTCAAGTACAATGAGCAGTTCTTC
D gene: .
V gene: TRBV9
clone size: .
J gene: TRBJ2-1

CDR3 protein: CASSRGTSGPRTQYF
CDR3 DNA: TGTGCCAGCTCGCGCGGCACTAGCGGGCCCCGTACGCAGTATTTT
D gene: TRBD2
V gene: TRBV18
clone size: .
J gene: TRBJ2-3

CDR3 protein: CASSWGLASYNEQFF
CDR3 DNA: TGTGCCAGCAGCTGGGGACTAGCTTCCTACAATGAGCAGTTCTTC
D gene: TRBD2
V gene: TRBV7-3
clone size: .
J gene: TRBJ2-1

CDR3 protein: CASSPLGVGNTDTQYF
CDR3 DNA: TGTGCCAGCAGCCCTCTAGGGGTTGGGAACACAGATACGCAGTATTTT
D gene: .
V gene: TRBV7-8
clone size: .
J gene: TRBJ2-3

CDR3 protein: CASSRGPGVNTEAFF
CDR3 DNA: TGTGCCAGTAGTAGGGGTCCAGGTGTCAACACTGAAGCTTTCTTT
D gene: .
V gene: TRBV19
clone size: few
J gene: TRBJ1-1

CDR3 protein: CASSPRTGGERLNEQFF
CDR3 DNA: TGTGCCAGCAGCCCTCGGACAGGGGGCGAGCGCCTCAATGAGCAGTTCTTC
D gene: TRBD1
V gene: TRBV11-2
clone size: once
J gene: TRBJ2-1

CDR3 protein: CASSQGQGRETQYF
CDR3 DNA: TGCGCCAGCAGCCAGGGACAGGGGAGGGAGACCCAGTACTTC
D gene: TRBD1
V gene: TRBV4-3
clone size: .
J gene: TRBJ2-5